Sequencing of this T cell receptor (beta chain) was carried out in a study of CD8 T cells in Susac syndrome. Looking at the study overall: Clinical remission applied to roughly eight sequenced Susac syndrome patients, and more than five had active disease.

V was clipped by 0 bases and J by 7 bases, with 12 bases between them. CDR1 and CDR2 (germline): GTSNPN, SVGIG (reference sequence). There are 13 residues in the CDR3. RNA in amounts of about 0.5 to 1 ug was reverse transcribed with random hexamers. A single record per CDR3 protein comes from TCRdb applying MiXCR to the immunoSEQ multiplex PCR reads. The sample contains roughly 190,000 distinct CDR3 sequences, 95% of which appear only once. CD8+ and CD4+ blood T cells underwent TCR beta sequencing. The chain has TRBV30 and TRBJ1-2; D unresolved. Sequenced input: CD8+ T cells from PBMCs. This TCR came from a human donor with Susac syndrome. CDR3 protein: CAWSVSGISGYTF. The CDR3, as DNA: TGTGCCTGGAGTGTATCGGGGATTTCTGGCTACACCTTC.